This TCR beta chain came from a study of blood T cell repertoires in COVID-19. V dropped 1 base and J dropped 0 bases, with 10 bases sitting between them. CDR1 is MDHEN, CDR2 SYDVKM, per germline. The CDR3 is made up of 17 amino acids. Original handling: Amplifying reference gene primers gave estimates of nucleated cell counts. Assay used: immunoSEQ multiplex PCR; TCRdb lists only in-frame clones, some missing. V, J and clone size were drawn from that table, and D and trimming were deduced from the DNA. Among around 300,000 clones listed, approximately 88% were seen once. This TCR derives from a woman in her thirties with COVID-19, enrolled during active disease. The sample was peripheral blood. This chain links TRBV28 with TRBJ2-6; D possibly corresponds to TRBD1 (5 bases). The CDR3: CASSLYGQRSGANVLTF. The CDR3 DNA reads TGTGCCAGCAGTTTATACGGACAACGCTCTGGGGCCAACGTCCTGACTTTC.